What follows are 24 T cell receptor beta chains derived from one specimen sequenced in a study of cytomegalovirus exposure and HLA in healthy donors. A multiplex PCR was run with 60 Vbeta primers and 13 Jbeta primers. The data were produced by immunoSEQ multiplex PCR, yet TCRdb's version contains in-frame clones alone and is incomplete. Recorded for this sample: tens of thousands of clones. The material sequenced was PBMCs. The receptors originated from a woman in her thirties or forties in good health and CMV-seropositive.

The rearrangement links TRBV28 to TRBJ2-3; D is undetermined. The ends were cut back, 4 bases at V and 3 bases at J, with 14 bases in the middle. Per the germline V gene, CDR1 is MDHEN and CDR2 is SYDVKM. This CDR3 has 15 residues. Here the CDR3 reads CASSSPRGLTDTQYF. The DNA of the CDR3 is TGTGCCAGCAGTTCTCCTAGAGGATTAACAGATACGCAGTATTTT.

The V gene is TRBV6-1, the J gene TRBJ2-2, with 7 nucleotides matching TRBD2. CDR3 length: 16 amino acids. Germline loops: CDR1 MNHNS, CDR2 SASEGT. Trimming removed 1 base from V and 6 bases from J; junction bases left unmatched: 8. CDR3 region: CASSEGWSSGSGELFF. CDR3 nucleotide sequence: TGTGCCAGCAGTGAAGGATGGTCTAGCGGATCCGGGGAGCTGTTTTTT.

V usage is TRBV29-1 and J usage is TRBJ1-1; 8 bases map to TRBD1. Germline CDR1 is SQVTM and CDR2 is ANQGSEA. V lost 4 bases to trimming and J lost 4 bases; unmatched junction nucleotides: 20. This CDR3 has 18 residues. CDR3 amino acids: CSVGGLGQDLRGSTEAFF. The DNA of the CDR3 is TGCAGCGTTGGCGGTTTGGGACAGGATCTTCGAGGGAGCACTGAAGCTTTCTTT.

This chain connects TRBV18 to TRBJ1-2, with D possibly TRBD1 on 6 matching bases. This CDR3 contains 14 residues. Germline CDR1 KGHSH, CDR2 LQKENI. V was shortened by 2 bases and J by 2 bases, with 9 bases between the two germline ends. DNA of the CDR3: TGTGCCAGCTCACCAACAGGGCTGAACTATGGCTACACCTTC. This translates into CASSPTGLNYGYTF.

The DNA of the CDR3 is TGCAGCGTTGAAGACAATTATGGCTACACCTTC. The encoded protein is CSVEDNYGYTF. V usage is TRBV29-1 and J usage is TRBJ1-2; D not resolved. Germline V CDR1 and CDR2: SQVTM, ANQGSEA. CDR3 size: 11 residues. V was clipped by 0 bases and J by 5 bases, with 4 bases between them.

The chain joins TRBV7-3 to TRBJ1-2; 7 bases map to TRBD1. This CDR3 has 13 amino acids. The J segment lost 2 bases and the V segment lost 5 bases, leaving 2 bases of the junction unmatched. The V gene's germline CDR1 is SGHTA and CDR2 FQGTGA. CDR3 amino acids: CASSPQGNYGYTF. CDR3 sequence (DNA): TGTGCCAGCAGCCCACAGGGGAACTATGGCTACACCTTC.

CDR3 sequence reads: CASSLGGEEFNYGYTF. The CDR3 nucleotides are TGTGCCAGCAGTTTAGGAGGGGAAGAGTTTAACTATGGCTACACCTTC. V is TRBV28 and J is TRBJ1-2, with D tentatively TRBD1 (5 bases). Germline CDR1 MDHEN, CDR2 SYDVKM. Trimming cost V 2 bases and J 1 base, with 14 bases left between them. CDR3 length: 16 amino acids.

In DNA, the CDR3 is TGTGCCAGCAGATCCGGCGGGGGCGGTGCTTACGAGCAGTACTTC. Translated: CASRSGGGGAYEQYF. V gene TRBV7-2 combines with J gene TRBJ2-7, with D maybe TRBD2 (7 bases). V lost 6 bases and J 4 bases, leaving 19 bases between the germline ends. CDR3 size: 15 residues. Germline-derived CDR1 and CDR2 are SGHTA and FQGNSA.

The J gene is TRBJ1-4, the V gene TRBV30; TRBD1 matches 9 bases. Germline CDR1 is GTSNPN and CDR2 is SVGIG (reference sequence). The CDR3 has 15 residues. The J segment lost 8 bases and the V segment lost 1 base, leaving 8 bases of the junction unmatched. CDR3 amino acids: CAWSATGGVREKLFF. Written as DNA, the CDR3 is TGTGCCTGGAGTGCTACAGGGGGCGTAAGGGAAAAACTGTTTTTT. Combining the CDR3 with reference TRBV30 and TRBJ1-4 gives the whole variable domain SQTIHQWPATLVQPVGSPLSLECTVEGTSNPNLYWYRQAAGRGLQLLFYSVGIGQISSEVPQNLSASRPQDRQFILSSKKLLLSDSGFYLCAWSATGGVREKLFFGSGTQLSVL.

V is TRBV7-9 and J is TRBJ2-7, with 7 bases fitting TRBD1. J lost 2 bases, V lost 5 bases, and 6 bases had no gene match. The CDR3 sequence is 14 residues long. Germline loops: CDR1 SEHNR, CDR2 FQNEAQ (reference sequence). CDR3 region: CASSQRQGTYEQYF. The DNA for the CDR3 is TGTGCCAGCAGCCAACGACAGGGAACCTACGAGCAGTACTTC.

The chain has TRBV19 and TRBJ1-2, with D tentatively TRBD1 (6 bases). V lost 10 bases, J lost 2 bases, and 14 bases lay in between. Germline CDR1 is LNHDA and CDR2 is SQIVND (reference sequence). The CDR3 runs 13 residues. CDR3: CAIPSGTNYGYTF. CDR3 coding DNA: TGTGCCATCCCAAGCGGGACAAACTATGGCTACACCTTC.

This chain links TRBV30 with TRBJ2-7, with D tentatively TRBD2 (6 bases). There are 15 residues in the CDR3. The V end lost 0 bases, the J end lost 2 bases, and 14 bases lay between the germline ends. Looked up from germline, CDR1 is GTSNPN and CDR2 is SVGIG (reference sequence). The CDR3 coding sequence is TGTGCCTGGAGTGTCGGGTCTAGCGTTCCCTACGAGCAGTACTTC. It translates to CAWSVGSSVPYEQYF.

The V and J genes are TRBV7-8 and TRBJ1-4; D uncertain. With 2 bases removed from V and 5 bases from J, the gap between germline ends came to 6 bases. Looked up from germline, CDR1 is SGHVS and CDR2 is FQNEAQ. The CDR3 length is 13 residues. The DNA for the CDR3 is TGTGCCAGCAGCTTATACGGGAATGAAAAACTGTTTTTT. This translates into CASSLYGNEKLFF. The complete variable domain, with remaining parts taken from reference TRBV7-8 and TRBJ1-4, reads GAGVSQSPRYKVAKRGQDVALRCDPISGHVSLFWYQQALGQGPEFLTYFQNEAQLDKSGLPSDRFFAERPEGSVSTLKIQRTQQEDSAVYLCASSLYGNEKLFFGSGTQLSVL.

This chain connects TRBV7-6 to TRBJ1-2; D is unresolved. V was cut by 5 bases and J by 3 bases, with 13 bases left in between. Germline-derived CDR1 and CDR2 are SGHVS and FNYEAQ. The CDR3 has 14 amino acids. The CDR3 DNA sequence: TGTGCCAGCAGCCCCCACGAGCGGCACTATGGCTACACCTTC. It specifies CASSPHERHYGYTF.

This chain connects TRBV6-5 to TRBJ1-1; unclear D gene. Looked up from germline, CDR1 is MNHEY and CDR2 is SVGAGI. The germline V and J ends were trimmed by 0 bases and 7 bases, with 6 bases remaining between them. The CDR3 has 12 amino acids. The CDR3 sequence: CASSYSGSEAFF. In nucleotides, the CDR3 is TGTGCCAGCAGTTACTCTGGCAGTGAAGCTTTCTTT.

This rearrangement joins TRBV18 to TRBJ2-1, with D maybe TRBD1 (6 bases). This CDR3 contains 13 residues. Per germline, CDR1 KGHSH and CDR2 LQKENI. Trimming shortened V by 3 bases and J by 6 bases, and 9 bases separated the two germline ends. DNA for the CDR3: TGTGCCAGCTCACCGACACAGGGCAATGAGCAGTTCTTC. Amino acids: CASSPTQGNEQFF.

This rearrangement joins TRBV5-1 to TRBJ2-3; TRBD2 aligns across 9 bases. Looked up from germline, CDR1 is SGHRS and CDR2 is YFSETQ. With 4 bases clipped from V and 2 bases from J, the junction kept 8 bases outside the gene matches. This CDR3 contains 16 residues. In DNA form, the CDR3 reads TGCGCCAGCAGCCCTTCTACTAGCGGGTCCACAGATACGCAGTATTTT. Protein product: CASSPSTSGSTDTQYF.

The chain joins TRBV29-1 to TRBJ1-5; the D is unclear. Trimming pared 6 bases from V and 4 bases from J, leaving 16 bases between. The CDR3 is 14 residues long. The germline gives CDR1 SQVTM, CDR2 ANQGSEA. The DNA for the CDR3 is TGCAGCGTGGGCACCGGTGGAGGGAATCAGCCCCAGCATTTT. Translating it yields CSVGTGGGNQPQHF.

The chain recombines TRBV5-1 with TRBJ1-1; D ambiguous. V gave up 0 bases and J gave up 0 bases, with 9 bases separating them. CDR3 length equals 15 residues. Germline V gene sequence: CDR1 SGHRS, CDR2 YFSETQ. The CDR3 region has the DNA TGCGCCAGCAGCTTGGCCCCCGGGTTGAACACTGAAGCTTTCTTT. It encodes CASSLAPGLNTEAFF.

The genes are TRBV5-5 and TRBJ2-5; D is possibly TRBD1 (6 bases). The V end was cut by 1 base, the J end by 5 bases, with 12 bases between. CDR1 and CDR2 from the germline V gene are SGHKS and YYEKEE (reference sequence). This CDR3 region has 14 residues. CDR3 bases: TGTGCCAGCAGCTTGTGGGGGCACGGGGAGACCCAGTACTTC. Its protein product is CASSLWGHGETQYF.

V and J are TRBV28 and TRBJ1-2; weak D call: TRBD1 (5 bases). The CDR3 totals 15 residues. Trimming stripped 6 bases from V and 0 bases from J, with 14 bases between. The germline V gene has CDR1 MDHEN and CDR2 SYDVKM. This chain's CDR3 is CASRPAGTTNYGYTF. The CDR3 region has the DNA TGTGCCAGCAGGCCGGCGGGGACTACTAACTATGGCTACACCTTC.

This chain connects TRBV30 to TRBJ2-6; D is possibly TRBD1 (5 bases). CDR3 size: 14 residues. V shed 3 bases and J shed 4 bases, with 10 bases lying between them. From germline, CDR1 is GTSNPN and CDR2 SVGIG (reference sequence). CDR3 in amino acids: CAWRGPWGANVLTF. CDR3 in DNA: TGTGCCTGGAGGGGGCCGTGGGGGGCCAACGTCCTGACTTTC.

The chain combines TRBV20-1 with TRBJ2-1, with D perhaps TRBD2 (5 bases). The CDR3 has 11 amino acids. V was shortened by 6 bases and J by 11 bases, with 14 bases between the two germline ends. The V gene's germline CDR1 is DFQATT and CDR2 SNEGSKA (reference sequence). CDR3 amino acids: CSADYDEKQFF. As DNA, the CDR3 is TGCAGTGCCGACTACGACGAGAAGCAGTTCTTC.

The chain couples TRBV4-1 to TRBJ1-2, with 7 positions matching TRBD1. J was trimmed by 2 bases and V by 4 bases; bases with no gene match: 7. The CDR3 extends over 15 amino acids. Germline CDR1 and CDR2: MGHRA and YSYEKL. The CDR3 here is CASSLPGGSNYGYTF. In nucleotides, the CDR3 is TGCGCCAGCAGCCTCCCAGGGGGTTCGAACTATGGCTACACCTTC.